A single sample gave rise to the 27 T cell receptor beta chains below, sequenced in a study of T cell responses to AZD1222 COVID-19 vaccine. Generated by immunoSEQ multiplex PCR, the TCRdb table keeps only in-frame clones and is missing some. The table records tens of thousands of clones, approximately 90% of them present only once. The material was peripheral blood, obtained 28 days after the second AZD1222 dose. The receptors originated from an adult who received the AZD1222 COVID-19 vaccine.

The rearrangement uses TRBV6-5 and TRBJ1-1; D remains ambiguous. The V gene's germline CDR1 is MNHEY and CDR2 SVGAGI. The CDR3 is made up of 11 amino acids. Trimming removed 2 bases at V and 9 bases at J, with 7 bases between. The CDR3 DNA follows: TGTGCCAGCAGTTACGGGCAGAAAGCTTTCTTT. Its translation is CASSYGQKAFF.

The chain carries TRBV5-6 and TRBJ2-7, with 7 bases lining up with TRBD2. Trimming at V came to 4 bases and at J to 0 bases, leaving 10 bases not matched to a gene. The CDR3 loop spans 16 amino acids. Germline V gene lookup returns CDR1 SGHDT and CDR2 YYEEEE. The CDR3 bases are TGTGCCAGCAGCAATTCCTGGCCGGGGGGCTCCTACGAGCAGTACTTC. Amino acid sequence: CASSNSWPGGSYEQYF.

The genes are TRBV3-1 (or the pseudogene TRBV3-2) and TRBJ2-4; D not resolved. The CDR3 is made up of 14 amino acids. Per germline, CDR1 LGHDT and CDR2 YNNKEL (reference sequence). V was shortened by 5 bases and J by 0 bases, with 8 bases between the two germline ends. CDR3 nucleotides: TGTGCCAGCAGCTTACGGTCAGCCAAAAACATTCAGTACTTC. It translates to CASSLRSAKNIQYF.

This clone was recorded a few times. The chain recombines TRBV6-2 or TRBV6-3 with TRBJ1-1; no firm D call. This CDR3 contains 15 residues. The V gene's germline CDR1 is MNHEY and CDR2 SVGEGT. Trimming took 0 bases from V and 6 from J, leaving 14 bases between them. The CDR3 loop is CASSYSKGFAAEAFF. In DNA form, the CDR3 reads TGTGCCAGCAGTTACTCTAAGGGTTTTGCGGCTGAAGCTTTCTTT.

The chain couples TRBV5-1 to TRBJ1-2; 8 bases line up with TRBD1. The CDR3 totals 15 residues. V gave up 1 base and J gave up 7 bases; unmatched junction bases: 9. The V gene's germline CDR1 is SGHRS and CDR2 YFSETQ. The CDR3 DNA reads TGCGCCAGCAGCTTGAACTCTAGGACAGGGCTTGGCTACACCTTC. This translates into CASSLNSRTGLGYTF.

The chain carries TRBV5-5 and TRBJ1-2; the D is unclear. The CDR3 consists of 14 residues. Per the germline V gene, CDR1 is SGHKS and CDR2 is YYEKEE (reference sequence). V was shortened by 4 bases and J by 4 bases, with 14 bases between the two germline ends. CDR3 protein: CASSPGGASYGYTF. The CDR3 nucleotides read TGTGCCAGCAGCCCTGGCGGTGCCTCCTATGGCTACACCTTC.

The V and J genes are TRBV5-6 and TRBJ2-3; 9 bases line up with TRBD2. This CDR3 comprises 15 residues. The junction had 9 bases not matched to a gene; V was cut back by 6 bases and J by 4 bases. Germline values: CDR1 SGHDT, CDR2 YYEEEE. The CDR3: CASTLRTSVSDTQYF. CDR3 bases: TGTGCCAGCACCCTCCGGACTAGCGTTTCAGATACGCAGTATTTT.

This chain joins TRBV20-1 and TRBJ2-3, with 8 nucleotides matching TRBD2. Germline lookup yields CDR1 DFQATT and CDR2 SNEGSKA (reference sequence). The CDR3 loop spans 13 amino acids. Losses at the gene ends were 5 bases for V and 3 bases for J; bases not matched to a gene: 4. In DNA form, the CDR3 reads TGCAGTGCTGGTGGCGGGGGGACAGATACGCAGTATTTT. It encodes CSAGGGGTDTQYF.

The rearrangement links TRBV4-3 to TRBJ2-1; 11 nucleotides align to TRBD1. CDR1 and CDR2 (germline): LGHNA, YSLEER. Trimming at V came to 0 bases and at J to 8 bases, leaving 3 bases not matched to a gene. CDR3 length: 15 amino acids. The CDR3 DNA is TGCGCCAGCAGCCAAGATCCGGGACAGGGGGATGAGCAGTTCTTC. It specifies CASSQDPGQGDEQFF.

This clone has only one observation. CDR3 DNA: TGTGCCAGCAGTTTATATGGCGGGAGGACAGATACGCAGTATTTT. It translates to CASSLYGGRTDTQYF. The V gene is TRBV28, the J gene TRBJ2-3, with 8 bases identical to TRBD2. With 1 base clipped from V and 3 bases from J, the junction kept 3 bases outside the gene matches. This CDR3 region has 15 residues. Germline values: CDR1 MDHEN, CDR2 SYDVKM.

The chain uses TRBV5-1 and TRBJ2-3; 8 bases line up with TRBD1. With V trimmed by 0 bases and J by 5 bases, 8 bases remained unmatched. Germline V gives CDR1 SGHRS, CDR2 YFSETQ. This CDR3 spans 16 amino acids. CDR3 region: CASSLVSQGAIDTQYF. The CDR3 DNA is TGCGCCAGCAGCTTGGTGTCCCAGGGGGCTATAGATACGCAGTATTTT. Full variable domain (rest looked up from reference TRBV5-1 and TRBJ2-3): KAGVTQTPRYLIKTRGQQVTLSCSPISGHRSVSWYQQTPGQGLQFLFEYFSETQRNKGNFPGRFSGRQFSNSRSEMNVSTLELGDSALYLCASSLVSQGAIDTQYFGPGTRLTVL.

A few counts support this clone. The chain recombines TRBV19 with TRBJ2-1, with 9 bases matching TRBD2. CDR1 and CDR2 from the germline V gene are LNHDA and SQIVND (reference sequence). Trimming at V came to 4 bases and at J to 2 bases, leaving 6 bases not matched to a gene. The CDR3 has 16 residues. The CDR3 coding sequence is TGTGCCAGTAGTAGCGGGGGGGCCGGTCCCTACAATGAGCAGTTCTTC. It translates to CASSSGGAGPYNEQFF. Full variable domain (outside the CDR3, taken from reference TRBV19 and TRBJ2-1): DGGITQSPKYLFRKEGQNVTLSCEQNLNHDAMYWYRQDPGQGLRLIYYSQIVNDFQKGDIAEGYSVSREKKESFPLTVTSAQKNPTAFYLCASSSGGAGPYNEQFFGPGTRLTVL.

The gene calls are TRBV7-6 and TRBJ1-1; maybe TRBD1 (5 bases). CDR3 length: 13 residues. The germline gives CDR1 SGHVS, CDR2 FNYEAQ. Deletions cut 5 bases from V and 5 bases from J, with 12 bases between. CDR3 residues: CASSRDPRTEAFF. The CDR3 bases are TGTGCCAGCAGCCGGGACCCCCGGACTGAAGCTTTCTTT.

J is TRBJ2-1 and V is TRBV3-1 (or the pseudogene TRBV3-2); TRBD1 aligns across 8 bases. From germline, CDR1 is LGHDT and CDR2 YNNKEL (reference sequence). This CDR3 region has 12 residues. V was pared by 8 bases and J by 5 bases, with 2 bases of the junction left unmatched. DNA of the CDR3: TGTGCCAGCGGGACAGGAGACAATGAGCAGTTCTTC. Protein product: CASGTGDNEQFF.

The rearrangement uses TRBV15 and TRBJ2-7; D perhaps matches TRBD1 (6 bases). Germline assignment: CDR1 LNHNV and CDR2 YYDKDF (reference sequence). Trimming pared 0 bases from V and 3 bases from J, leaving 12 bases between. The CDR3 sequence is 15 residues long. CDR3 in amino acids: CATSREGAGLYEQYF. Here the CDR3 DNA reads TGTGCCACCAGCAGAGAGGGGGCAGGACTCTACGAGCAGTACTTC.

This chain joins TRBV7-8 and TRBJ2-7; a possible D gene is TRBD1 (6 bases). V lost 4 bases to trimming and J lost 3 bases, with 22 bases between them. The CDR3 length is 17 residues. CDR1 is SGHVS, CDR2 FQNEAQ, per germline. Here the CDR3 reads CASSSRRGVSGRYEQYF. In nucleotides, the CDR3 is TGTGCCAGCAGCTCCCGCAGGGGTGTATCAGGTCGCTACGAGCAGTACTTC.

The genes are TRBV6-4 and TRBJ1-6; D is uncertain. V lost 3 bases to trimming and J lost 7 bases, with 7 bases between them. The CDR3 is 13 residues long. Per the germline V gene, CDR1 is MRHNA and CDR2 is SNTAGT. CDR3 bases: TGTGCCAGCAGTGAATCGGCAAATTCACCCCTCCACTTT. Translation gives CASSESANSPLHF.

The V call is TRBV4-1, the J call TRBJ2-1, with a weak D call TRBD2 (5 bases). V was trimmed by 4 bases and J by 5 bases, leaving 21 bases between them. The length of the CDR3 is 17 residues. Germline lookup yields CDR1 MGHRA and CDR2 YSYEKL. CDR3 in amino acids: CASSPGRATTKNNEQFF. CDR3 nucleotide sequence: TGCGCCAGCAGCCCCGGACGGGCGACTACCAAGAACAATGAGCAGTTCTTC.

The gene calls are TRBV6-4 and TRBJ1-1; 11 nucleotides match TRBD1. The V segment lost 2 bases and the J segment 1 base; nucleotides outside the gene matches: 0. The length of the CDR3 is 15 residues. Germline V gene lookup returns CDR1 MRHNA and CDR2 SNTAGT. CDR3 in DNA: TGTGCCAGCAGTGACGGGACAGGGGGGAACACTGAAGCTTTCTTT. It codes for CASSDGTGGNTEAFF.

The chain carries TRBV21-1 and TRBJ2-3. TRBV21-1 corresponds to a pseudogene. There are 17 residues in the CDR3. CDR3 in amino acids: CASSKEASRVLTDTQYF. CDR3 sequence (DNA): TGTGCCAGCAGCAAAGAGGCCTCAAGGGTCCTCACAGATACGCAGTATTTT.

V gene TRBV7-8 combines with J gene TRBJ2-1, with 7 bases identical to TRBD1. Germline-derived CDR1 and CDR2 are SGHVS and FQNEAQ. The CDR3 is 15 amino acids. The V segment lost 3 bases and the J segment 3 bases; nucleotides outside the gene matches: 5. The CDR3 loop reads CASSFGSGGYNEQFF. In DNA form, the CDR3 reads TGTGCCAGCAGCTTTGGGTCAGGGGGCTACAATGAGCAGTTCTTC.

This clone was found a few times. This chain connects TRBV29-1 to TRBJ2-7, with D possibly being TRBD1 or TRBD2 (5 bases each). This CDR3 spans 13 amino acids. With 4 bases removed from V and 3 bases from J, the gap between germline ends came to 13 bases. Germline CDR1 and CDR2: SQVTM and ANQGSEA. The CDR3, as DNA: TGCAGCGTTGTATCCGGGGACGGCTACGAGCAGTACTTC. Residues: CSVVSGDGYEQYF.

The chain uses TRBV19 and TRBJ1-5, with D uncertain. Germline CDR1 is LNHDA and CDR2 is SQIVND (reference sequence). V lost 4 bases to trimming and J lost 0 bases, with 19 bases between them. The CDR3 runs to 18 residues. The CDR3 here is CASSKGGRAGYSNQPQHF. The CDR3 DNA is TGTGCCAGTAGTAAGGGCGGGAGGGCCGGTTATAGCAATCAGCCCCAGCATTTT.

This clone was counted only a few times. The chain carries TRBV4-1 and TRBJ1-2; TRBD1 is a possible D gene (5 bases). Trimming shortened V by 1 base and J by 2 bases, and 23 bases separated the two germline ends. The CDR3 runs 19 residues. Germline values: CDR1 MGHRA, CDR2 YSYEKL. CDR3 DNA: TGCGCCAGCAGCCAAGTGAGTCCGGGACCTGGGACGGTAAACTATGGCTACACCTTC. This gives the protein CASSQVSPGPGTVNYGYTF.

This chain links TRBV5-4 with TRBJ1-1; the match to TRBD1 covers 10 bases. Germline CDR1 reads SGHNT; CDR2 reads YYREEE (reference sequence). The CDR3 covers 15 residues. Trimming took 2 bases from V and 5 from J; bases not matched to a gene: 6. CDR3 in amino acids: CASSFPRDRGTEAFF. The CDR3 region has the DNA TGTGCCAGCAGCTTCCCTCGGGACAGGGGAACTGAAGCTTTCTTT.

This chain uses TRBV21-1 with TRBJ2-7; TRBD2 is the table's D call and was not checked against the DNA. TRBV21-1 is recorded as a pseudogene. This CDR3 spans 15 amino acids. CDR3 coding DNA: TGTGCCAGCAGCAAAAGGCGAGACGGAGGTTACGAGCAGTACTTC. Encoded protein: CASSKRRDGGYEQYF.

This clone came up a few times. The rearrangement joins TRBV5-6 to TRBJ1-5; unclear D gene. Germline V gene lookup returns CDR1 SGHDT and CDR2 YYEEEE. The V end was cut by 5 bases, the J end by 6 bases, with 12 bases between. This CDR3 is 13 amino acids long. The CDR3 is CASSFRTVQPQHF. The CDR3 nucleotides are TGTGCCAGCAGTTTCCGCACGGTTCAGCCCCAGCATTTT.